Listed below are T cell receptor beta chains from one sample, sequenced in a study of CD8 T cells in Susac syndrome. TCRdb re-analysed the immunoSEQ multiplex PCR reads in MiXCR, keeping a single row per CDR3 protein. The table lists approximately 210,000 distinct CDR3 sequences, 95% of them singletons. Material for sequencing was CD4+ T cells from PBMCs. These receptors were obtained from a human donor with multiple sclerosis. Each CDR3 is given with its conserved first and last residue. The order of the fields is clone size, J gene, V gene, CDR3 protein. The size entry is marked missing in some rows and otherwise reads once, few, many or a size class.

clone_size: -; j_call: TRBJ1-2; v_call: TRBV7-2; cdr3_aa: CASSLAQGQNYGYTF
clone_size: -; j_call: TRBJ1-4; v_call: TRBV29-1; cdr3_aa: CSASAGSGEKLFF
clone_size: -; j_call: TRBJ2-1; v_call: TRBV7-9; cdr3_aa: CASSLSASNEQFF
clone_size: -; j_call: TRBJ2-1; v_call: TRBV9; cdr3_aa: CAKQGPRGSYNEQFF
clone_size: -; j_call: TRBJ2-1; v_call: TRBV5-4; cdr3_aa: CASSLDGGGLNEQFF
clone_size: -; j_call: TRBJ1-2; v_call: TRBV5-6; cdr3_aa: CASSSVGRGYGYTF
clone_size: -; j_call: TRBJ1-2; v_call: TRBV2; cdr3_aa: CASKPGQGGEGYTF
clone_size: -; j_call: TRBJ2-7; v_call: TRBV18; cdr3_aa: CASSPGVTRSLSYEQYF
clone_size: -; j_call: TRBJ1-1; v_call: TRBV1; cdr3_aa: CTSSQDHTGAGAFF
clone_size: once; j_call: TRBJ2-1; v_call: TRBV24-1; cdr3_aa: CATSDPDGSNEQFF
clone_size: once; j_call: TRBJ2-1; v_call: TRBV4-2; cdr3_aa: CASSQEPGLAGGRRYNEQFF
clone_size: once; j_call: TRBJ2-2; v_call: TRBV12-3/TRBV12-4; cdr3_aa: CASISGLAGESTGELFF
clone_size: -; j_call: TRBJ1-5; v_call: TRBV20-1; cdr3_aa: CSANRREAQPQHF
clone_size: -; j_call: TRBJ2-5; v_call: TRBV11-2; cdr3_aa: CASSRRGGEEETQYF
clone_size: -; j_call: TRBJ1-2; v_call: TRBV20-1; cdr3_aa: CSARRPANYGYTF
clone_size: -; j_call: TRBJ1-5; v_call: TRBV7-2; cdr3_aa: CASSKTGSNQPQHF
clone_size: -; j_call: TRBJ2-3; v_call: TRBV23-1; cdr3_aa: CASSPDPHNQDTQYF
clone_size: -; j_call: TRBJ2-3; v_call: TRBV29-1; cdr3_aa: CSVVPGQGSRTDTQYF
clone_size: -; j_call: TRBJ2-7; v_call: TRBV28; cdr3_aa: CASAPRPTYEQYF
clone_size: -; j_call: TRBJ1-1; v_call: TRBV4-2; cdr3_aa: CASSLESIVNTEAFF
clone_size: -; j_call: TRBJ2-2; v_call: TRBV15; cdr3_aa: CATPSGNTGELFF
clone_size: -; j_call: TRBJ2-6; v_call: TRBV19; cdr3_aa: CAIRETGPGANVLTF
clone_size: -; j_call: TRBJ2-2; v_call: TRBV19; cdr3_aa: CASPGKNTGELFF
clone_size: -; j_call: TRBJ2-7; v_call: TRBV23-1; cdr3_aa: CASSHPDYEQYF
clone_size: -; j_call: TRBJ2-5; v_call: TRBV30; cdr3_aa: CAWSPPLKRIQETQYF
clone_size: -; j_call: TRBJ2-2; v_call: TRBV5-1; cdr3_aa: CASSHRTQREGNTGELFF
clone_size: -; j_call: TRBJ2-6; v_call: TRBV11-2; cdr3_aa: CASSLADSPRANVLTF
clone_size: -; j_call: TRBJ2-1; v_call: TRBV20-1; cdr3_aa: CSAPSYNNEQFF
clone_size: few; j_call: TRBJ2-7; v_call: TRBV6-1; cdr3_aa: CASSDRGVEQYF
clone_size: once; j_call: TRBJ1-2; v_call: TRBV30; cdr3_aa: CAWSVNYGYTF
clone_size: -; j_call: TRBJ1-2; v_call: TRBV19; cdr3_aa: CASRGARGYTF
clone_size: -; j_call: TRBJ2-4; v_call: TRBV28; cdr3_aa: CASGLIKNIQYF
clone_size: once; j_call: TRBJ2-1; v_call: TRBV24-1; cdr3_aa: CATSDPTRNNNEQFF
clone_size: -; j_call: TRBJ2-7; v_call: TRBV20-1; cdr3_aa: CSAYKTSGGVQYF
clone_size: once; j_call: TRBJ2-5; v_call: TRBV12-5; cdr3_aa: CASGQAGSLGTQYF
clone_size: -; j_call: TRBJ2-2; v_call: TRBV24-1; cdr3_aa: CATSDRAGGRTGELFF
clone_size: -; j_call: TRBJ2-7; v_call: TRBV27; cdr3_aa: CASSPDSLYEQYF
clone_size: -; j_call: TRBJ2-2; v_call: TRBV30; cdr3_aa: CAWSDSRWGLAGRITGELFF
clone_size: -; j_call: TRBJ2-1; v_call: TRBV29-1; cdr3_aa: CSVRLYGGVSDNEQFF
clone_size: -; j_call: TRBJ1-1; v_call: TRBV9; cdr3_aa: CASSDVGNTEAFF